The 17 T cell receptor beta chains listed next were all sequenced from one sample in a study of T cell repertoires in ileal Crohn's disease. Data came from immunoSEQ multiplex PCR; TCRdb stores just in-frame clones and leaves some out. The sample has fewer than 18,000 clones; around three quarters are singletons. Input material: ileal tissue. These receptors originate from an adult with Crohn's disease.

The chain uses TRBV10-3 and TRBJ2-1; tentatively, D is TRBD1 (5 bases). The CDR3 has 17 amino acids. Germline CDR1 ENHRY, CDR2 SYGVKD. V was cut by 0 bases and J by 5 bases, with 17 bases left in between. CDR3 nucleotides: TGTGCCATCAGTGAGTCGATGTCAGGGATTGGACACAATGAGCAGTTCTTC. Amino acids: CAISESMSGIGHNEQFF.

This clone was observed once. V is TRBV5-4 and J is TRBJ2-5; 11 nucleotides align to TRBD2. V trimming: 3 bases; J trimming: 2 bases; junction bases outside the gene matches: 6. The CDR3 sequence is 16 residues long. CDR1 is SGHNT, CDR2 YYREEE, per germline (reference sequence). CDR3 bases: TGTGCCAGCAGCTCTGGACTAGCGGGTCAGCAAGAGACCCAGTACTTC. This sequence encodes CASSSGLAGQQETQYF.

J is TRBJ1-5 and V is TRBV19; D uncertain. The CDR3 runs to 12 residues. The V end was cut by 9 bases, the J end by 2 bases, with 8 bases between. The V gene's germline CDR1 is LNHDA and CDR2 SQIVND (reference sequence). CDR3 nucleotide sequence: TGTGCCAGCGGGTCCGGCAATCAGCCCCAGCATTTT. This translates into CASGSGNQPQHF. Full variable domain (remainder filled in from reference TRBV19 and TRBJ1-5): DGGITQSPKYLFRKEGQNVTLSCEQNLNHDAMYWYRQDPGQGLRLIYYSQIVNDFQKGDIAEGYSVSREKKESFPLTVTSAQKNPTAFYLCASGSGNQPQHFGDGTRLSIL.

The sample holds a few counts of this clone. V is TRBV5-5 and J is TRBJ2-1; D perhaps matches TRBD1 (5 bases). Per germline, CDR1 SGHKS and CDR2 YYEKEE (reference sequence). Trimming took off 0 bases at V and 3 bases at J, with 13 bases between the two ends. The CDR3 is 16 amino acids. CDR3 DNA sequence: TGTGCCAGCAGCTTGGATTCAGGGCAGATCTACAATGAGCAGTTCTTC. It encodes CASSLDSGQIYNEQFF.

The chain combines TRBV7-9 with TRBJ1-1, with D possibly TRBD1 on 5 matching bases. This CDR3 is 14 amino acids long. CDR1 is SEHNR and CDR2 is FQNEAQ in the germline V gene (reference sequence). V was shortened by 5 bases and J by 2 bases, with 12 bases between the two germline ends. CDR3 amino acids: CASSPGQVNTEAFF. CDR3 coding DNA: TGTGCCAGCAGCCCTGGACAAGTTAACACTGAAGCTTTCTTT.

The chain uses TRBV6-6 and TRBJ1-4; D possibly corresponds to TRBD1 (5 bases). This CDR3 spans 15 amino acids. Germline V gene data show CDR1 as MNHNY and CDR2 as SVGAGI (reference sequence). With 6 bases removed from V and 0 bases from J, the gap between germline ends came to 11 bases. The CDR3 spells CASSYDRATNEKLFF. The CDR3 DNA reads as TGTGCCAGCAGCTACGACAGAGCAACTAATGAAAAACTGTTTTTT.

J is TRBJ1-3 and V is TRBV6-6, with TRBD1 identical over 11 bases. This CDR3 is 16 amino acids long. With 6 bases clipped from V and 4 bases from J, the junction kept 8 bases outside the gene matches. The V gene's germline CDR1 is MNHNY and CDR2 SVGAGI (reference sequence). The chain's CDR3 is CASRKGQGARGNTIYF. In DNA form, the CDR3 reads TGTGCCAGCAGGAAAGGACAGGGGGCCCGCGGAAACACCATATATTTT.

This chain joins TRBV7-2 and TRBJ2-5; the D gene is possibly TRBD1 (5 bases). Trimming took 3 bases from V and 3 from J, leaving 11 bases between them. The CDR3 length is 14 residues. Germline CDR1 and CDR2: SGHTA and FQGNSA. CDR3 protein: CASSLTRTKETQYF. Here the CDR3 DNA reads TGTGCCAGCAGCTTGACAAGGACAAAAGAGACCCAGTACTTC.

This chain uses TRBV29-1 with TRBJ1-2; possibly TRBD1 for D (6 bases). The germline CDR1 and CDR2 sequences are SQVTM and ANQGSEA. This CDR3 is built from 11 residues. Trimming removed 7 bases at V and 8 bases at J, with 14 bases between. In DNA, the CDR3 is TGCAGCGCCGCAGAGGGACACGGCTACACCTTC. Its translation is CSAAEGHGYTF.

This chain connects TRBV9 to TRBJ1-1; D may be TRBD1 (6 bases). The CDR3 runs 14 residues. Germline V CDR1 and CDR2: SGDLS, YYNGEE. Trimming pared 2 bases from V and 4 bases from J, leaving 12 bases between. CDR3 residues: CASSVQGRGTEAFF. The CDR3 DNA is TGTGCCAGCAGCGTTCAGGGCAGGGGCACTGAAGCTTTCTTT.

The chain recombines TRBV28 with TRBJ2-7, with TRBD1 matching over 11 bases. Germline CDR1 is MDHEN and CDR2 is SYDVKM. The CDR3 loop spans 14 amino acids. The junction had 3 bases not matched to a gene; V was cut back by 4 bases and J by 4 bases. The CDR3 spells CASSSRDRGYEQYV. The CDR3 nucleotides are TGTGCCAGCAGTTCACGGGACAGGGGGTACGAGCAGTACGTC.

Only a few counts were recorded for this clone. This rearrangement joins TRBV28 to TRBJ2-7, with 12 bases aligning to TRBD2. The CDR3 is made up of 16 amino acids. J gave up 4 bases and V 5 bases, and 9 bases lay outside the gene matches. Looked up from germline, CDR1 is MDHEN and CDR2 is SYDVKM. CDR3 sequence reads: CASSPVTSGRWYEQYV. The CDR3 DNA reads TGTGCCAGCAGTCCTGTGACTAGCGGGAGATGGTACGAGCAGTACGTC.

The CDR3 loop reads CASSNYVGGAGYTF. The DNA for the CDR3 is TGTGCCAGCAGTAATTATGTCGGGGGAGCTGGCTACACCTTC. The genes are TRBV2 and TRBJ1-2; perhaps TRBD1 as D (5 bases). This CDR3 has 14 residues. Trimming stripped 5 bases from V and 7 bases from J, with 17 bases between. The germline CDR1 and CDR2 sequences are SNHLY and FYNNEI.

The chain employs TRBV10-2 and TRBJ2-7; TRBD2 is a possible D gene (6 bases). Per the germline V gene, CDR1 is WSHSY and CDR2 is SAAADI. V shed 8 bases and J shed 6 bases, with 14 bases lying between them. The CDR3 is made up of 12 amino acids. The CDR3 DNA sequence: TGCGCCAGCGGTCCACTAGCTCTCGAGCAGTACGTC. Protein: CASGPLALEQYV.

The gene calls are TRBV9 and TRBJ1-2, with 9 bases matching TRBD1. Germline lookup yields CDR1 SGDLS and CDR2 YYNGEE. Trimming cost V 1 base and J 4 bases; bases outside gene matches: 2. The CDR3 has 14 residues. The chain's CDR3 is CASSVSDRGYGYTF. CDR3 bases: TGTGCCAGCAGCGTATCGGACAGGGGCTATGGCTACACCTTC.

This chain joins TRBV6-5 and TRBJ1-2; D is perhaps TRBD1 (6 bases). Germline CDR1 and CDR2: MNHEY and SVGAGI. The CDR3 loop spans 15 amino acids. V was trimmed by 4 bases and J by 4 bases, leaving 16 bases between them. CDR3 sequence: CASSSSGDRGYGYTF. The CDR3 DNA sequence: TGTGCCAGCAGTTCGTCAGGGGACCGCGGCTATGGCTACACCTTC.

A few counts support this clone. V and J are TRBV2 and TRBJ1-1; D gene unclear. With 1 base removed from V and 8 bases from J, the gap between germline ends came to 11 bases. The CDR3 spans 13 residues. The V gene's germline CDR1 is SNHLY and CDR2 FYNNEI. In DNA form, the CDR3 reads TGTGCCAGCAGTGAAGTTAGAGGGCCCGAAGCTTTCTTT. The encoded protein is CASSEVRGPEAFF. The entire variable domain, with the rest obtained from reference TRBV2 and TRBJ1-1, is as follows: EPEVTQTPSHQVTQMGQEVILRCVPISNHLYFYWYRQILGQKVEFLVSFYNNEISEKSEIFDDQFSVERPDGSNFTLKIRSTKLEDSAMYFCASSEVRGPEAFFGQGTRLTVV.